This T cell receptor (beta chain) was captured in a study of T cell clones after liver transplantation. Study observations and caveats: Post-transplant time points were not standardized, so conclusions are preliminary.

Concerning this clone itself: Antigen specificity is unknown.

The CDR3 extends over 14 amino acids. Trimming took off 0 bases at V and 4 bases at J, with 7 bases between the two ends. Germline V gene data show CDR1 as KGHSH and CDR2 as LQKENI. Some clones are missing from TCRdb's copy, which holds only in-frame ones; the method was immunoSEQ multiplex PCR. The sample carries tens of thousands of clones, approximately 80% recorded once. The sequence came from a human patient who received a liver transplant. The graft donor may be the source of some T cells. The chain is built from TRBV18 and TRBJ1-3; no clear D gene. The sample consisted of CD4+ T cells from blood, taken 12 months after liver transplant. The CDR3 nucleotides are TGTGCCAGCTCACCACCGGCTCAGGGAAACACCATATATTTT. Amino acids: CASSPPAQGNTIYF.